Presented here are 26 T cell receptor beta chains from one specimen sequenced in a study of CD8 T cells in Susac syndrome. RNA amounts of roughly 0.5 to 1 ug underwent reverse transcription with random hexamers. One entry per CDR3 protein results from TCRdb running MiXCR on the immunoSEQ multiplex PCR reads. The sample carries about 73,000 distinct CDR3 sequences, 85% to 95% recorded once. Sequencing was carried out using CD8+ T cells from PBMCs. The receptors stem from a human donor with multiple sclerosis.

The J gene is TRBJ1-1, the V gene TRBV6-5; the D is unclear. The V end was cut by 2 bases, the J end by 4 bases, with 11 bases between. CDR1 and CDR2 from the germline V gene are MNHEY and SVGAGI. CDR3 length: 14 residues. In DNA, the CDR3 is TGTGCCAGCAGTTACGGTGACGAAGTCACTGAAGCTTTCTTT. This translates into CASSYGDEVTEAFF.

This chain joins TRBV13 and TRBJ1-1; 8 nucleotides agree with TRBD1. There are 16 residues in the CDR3. V gave up 0 bases and J gave up 2 bases; unmatched junction bases: 5. The germline CDR1 and CDR2 sequences are PRHDT and FYEKMQ (reference sequence). CDR3 amino acids: CASSLGQGAYNTEAFF. As DNA, the CDR3 is TGTGCCAGCAGCTTAGGCCAGGGGGCGTATAACACTGAAGCTTTCTTT. The variable domain in full, with the rest retrieved from reference TRBV13 and TRBJ1-1, is AAGVIQSPRHLIKEKRETATLKCYPIPRHDTVYWYQQGPGQDPQFLISFYEKMQSDKGSIPDRFSAQQFSDYHSELNMSSLELGDSALYFCASSLGQGAYNTEAFFGQGTRLTVV.

V usage is TRBV27 and J usage is TRBJ1-1; TRBD1 agrees at 10 bases. From germline, CDR1 is MNHEY and CDR2 SMNVEV (reference sequence). The V gene end was trimmed by 8 bases and the J gene end by 7 bases; junction bases not matched to a gene: 13. CDR3 length: 15 amino acids. CDR3 sequence: CASGARTGGSGEAFF. Here the CDR3 DNA reads TGTGCCAGCGGGGCCCGGACAGGGGGTAGTGGTGAAGCTTTCTTT.

The chain is built from TRBV29-1 and TRBJ2-2; D remains unclear. V gave up 5 bases and J gave up 1 base, with 11 bases separating them. The CDR3 totals 14 residues. Germline CDR1 and CDR2: SQVTM and ANQGSEA. The CDR3 coding sequence is TGCAGCGTTCCACCCCTAGGGAACACCGGGGAGCTGTTTTTT. Translating it yields CSVPPLGNTGELFF.

The chain employs TRBV29-1 and TRBJ2-3, with 9 bases aligning to TRBD1. This CDR3 comprises 15 residues. Losses at the gene ends were 6 bases for V and 4 bases for J; bases not matched to a gene: 11. In germline, CDR1 is SQVTM, CDR2 ANQGSEA. The CDR3 DNA reads TGCAGCGTAGAGCACAGGGGGCTGGAGGCAGATACGCAGTATTTT. This gives the protein CSVEHRGLEADTQYF.

V is TRBV6-1 and J is TRBJ2-7; D is unclear. Germline V gives CDR1 MNHNS, CDR2 SASEGT. The CDR3 length is 17 residues. The V end was cut by 6 bases, the J end by 3 bases, with 24 bases between. As DNA, the CDR3 is TGTGCCAGCAGCCTTCCCAGCAAAGCCGGAGAGGACTACGAGCAGTACTTC. It yields the protein CASSLPSKAGEDYEQYF.

The chain employs TRBV20-1 and TRBJ2-3; 11 bases are shared with TRBD2. Germline CDR1 and CDR2: DFQATT and SNEGSKA (reference sequence). With V trimmed by 5 bases and J by 3 bases, 4 bases remained unmatched. CDR3 size: 14 residues. The CDR3 nucleotides are TGCAGTGCTTTGACTAGCGGGGCTACAGATACGCAGTATTTT. This gives the protein CSALTSGATDTQYF.

This clonotype showed up just a few times. The chain joins TRBV6-2 or TRBV6-3 to TRBJ1-5; D unclear. V was pared by 0 bases and J by 7 bases, with 10 bases between. This CDR3 contains 14 residues. Germline CDR1 MNHEY, CDR2 SVGEGT. The CDR3 region has the DNA TGTGCCAGCAGTTACTCGACGGGAGTGCAGCCCCAGCATTTT. This codes for CASSYSTGVQPQHF.

CDR3 coding DNA: TGTGCCAGTGCCGTGACAATGAACACTGAAGCTTTCTTT. Protein: CASAVTMNTEAFF. This chain uses TRBV27 with TRBJ1-1, with D unclear. Germline CDR1 and CDR2: MNHEY and SMNVEV (reference sequence). This CDR3 spans 13 amino acids. Trimming pared 9 bases from V and 0 bases from J, leaving 11 bases between.

This chain links TRBV12-3 or TRBV12-4 with TRBJ2-3; TRBD2 aligns across 10 bases. This CDR3 has 14 amino acids. V lost 4 bases, J lost 4 bases, and 2 bases stayed unmatched. Here the CDR3 reads CASSSSGRPDTQYF. In nucleotides, the CDR3 is TGTGCCAGCAGTTCTAGCGGGAGACCAGATACGCAGTATTTT.

J is TRBJ2-7 and V is TRBV10-3, with D perhaps being TRBD1 or TRBD2 (6 bases each). Trimming removed 0 bases from V and 0 bases from J, with 9 bases in between. There are 15 residues in the CDR3. The germline V gene encodes CDR1 ENHRY and CDR2 SYGVKD. Here the CDR3 DNA reads TGTGCCATCAGTGAGTCTGGGGGGCACTCCTACGAGCAGTACTTC. This sequence encodes CAISESGGHSYEQYF.

This clonotype was counted once. The V and J genes are TRBV9 and TRBJ1-1; possibly TRBD1 for D (6 bases). Trimming cost V 2 bases and J 9 bases, with 11 bases left between them. The CDR3 contains 12 residues. Germline V CDR1 and CDR2: SGDLS, YYNGEE. The CDR3 bases are TGTGCCAGCAGCGTGGAGGACAGACAAGCTTTCTTT. Amino acids: CASSVEDRQAFF.

The chain joins TRBV27 to TRBJ1-5; no clear D. The CDR3 is made up of 12 amino acids. V was clipped by 4 bases and J by 11 bases, with 12 bases between them. Per germline, CDR1 MNHEY and CDR2 SMNVEV (reference sequence). The CDR3 spells CASSSGVTTQHF. CDR3 bases: TGTGCCAGCAGTTCAGGAGTTACAACCCAGCATTTT.

The chain joins TRBV6-1 to TRBJ1-1; no clear D gene. V was pared by 6 bases and J by 1 base, with 9 bases between. The CDR3 contains 13 residues. CDR1 MNHNS and CDR2 SASEGT come from the germline V gene. The chain's CDR3 is CASRRVGNTEAFF. CDR3 nucleotide sequence: TGTGCCAGCAGGAGAGTGGGGAACACTGAAGCTTTCTTT.

The CDR3 reads CASSVSGSVGNTEAFF. The CDR3 DNA reads as TGTGCCAGCAGCGTGAGCGGCAGCGTCGGGAACACTGAAGCTTTCTTT. This chain uses TRBV9 with TRBJ1-1, with D unresolved. The CDR3 loop spans 16 amino acids. Trimming pared 2 bases from V and 1 base from J, leaving 15 bases between. Germline CDR1 is SGDLS and CDR2 is YYNGEE.

The rearrangement uses TRBV27 and TRBJ2-5, with TRBD2 identical over 11 bases. The CDR3 covers 14 residues. Germline values: CDR1 MNHEY, CDR2 SMNVEV (reference sequence). Losses at the gene ends were 4 bases for V and 5 bases for J; bases not matched to a gene: 3. CDR3 sequence reads: CASSSLAGVETQYF. CDR3 in DNA: TGTGCCAGCAGTTCACTAGCGGGAGTGGAGACCCAGTACTTC.

This chain joins TRBV11-2 and TRBJ1-2; TRBD1 is a possible D gene (5 bases). V was clipped by 3 bases and J by 8 bases, with 16 bases between them. Germline V lookup: CDR1 SGHAT, CDR2 FQNNGV. This CDR3 has 14 amino acids. CDR3 DNA sequence: TGTGCCAGCAGCTTGGGCAGGGTCCAAGAAGGCTACACCTTC. Translation: CASSLGRVQEGYTF.

As DNA, the CDR3 is TGTGCCAGCGGGGGATCGATAGCTGAGCAGTTCTTC. Its protein is CASGGSIAEQFF. The chain links TRBV12-3 or TRBV12-4 to TRBJ2-1; D tentatively reads TRBD1 or TRBD2 (5 bases each). CDR3 length: 12 residues. V was cut by 8 bases and J by 9 bases, with 14 bases left in between.

The rearrangement uses TRBV19 and TRBJ2-7, with 9 positions matching TRBD1. This CDR3 has 16 amino acids. V trimming: 8 bases; J trimming: 2 bases; junction bases outside the gene matches: 13. Germline loops: CDR1 LNHDA, CDR2 SQIVND (reference sequence). Here the CDR3 DNA reads TGTGCCAGTCGAGCAATGACCGGGACAGGGACCTACGAGCAGTACTTC. Translating it yields CASRAMTGTGTYEQYF.

This chain links TRBV25-1 with TRBJ1-4; D is possibly TRBD1 (5 bases). This CDR3 region has 15 residues. V gave up 1 base and J gave up 1 base, with 7 bases separating them. Germline V gene lookup returns CDR1 MGHDK and CDR2 SYGVNS. The CDR3 bases are TGTGCCAGCAGTGAATTAGGGGAAACTAATGAAAAACTGTTTTTT. This sequence encodes CASSELGETNEKLFF.

V and J are TRBV9 and TRBJ1-6; weak D call: TRBD1 (6 bases). Germline V lookup: CDR1 SGDLS, CDR2 YYNGEE. Trimming took off 1 base at V and 7 bases at J, with 15 bases between the two ends. The CDR3 has 16 amino acids. The CDR3 DNA is TGTGCCAGCAGCGTATCCAGGGGAGGTCCGAATTCACCCCTCCACTTT. Amino acids: CASSVSRGGPNSPLHF.

The chain has TRBV6-5 and TRBJ1-5; D remains ambiguous. This CDR3 has 15 residues. V was shortened by 6 bases and J by 1 base, with 13 bases between the two germline ends. From germline, CDR1 is MNHEY and CDR2 SVGAGI. The CDR3 loop reads CASRAAYLSNQPQHF. The CDR3, as DNA: TGTGCCAGCAGGGCAGCTTACCTGAGCAATCAGCCCCAGCATTTT.

V and J are TRBV6-2 or TRBV6-3 and TRBJ1-5; the D is unclear. The CDR3 is 13 amino acids. Germline values: CDR1 MNHEY, CDR2 SVGEGT. V gave up 6 bases and J gave up 3 bases, with 9 bases separating them. The CDR3 is CASSWTLNQPQHF. DNA for the CDR3: TGTGCCAGCAGCTGGACGCTCAATCAGCCCCAGCATTTT.

V and J are TRBV10-3 and TRBJ1-2; D not certain. The CDR3 covers 12 residues. The ends were cut back, 3 bases at V and 4 bases at J, with 6 bases in the middle. Germline V gene lookup returns CDR1 ENHRY and CDR2 SYGVKD. The CDR3 region has the DNA TGTGCCATCAGTGACGGGATCTATGGCTACACCTTC. This encodes CAISDGIYGYTF.

The chain links TRBV19 to TRBJ2-2; a weak D match, TRBD1 (6 bases). Germline V gives CDR1 LNHDA, CDR2 SQIVND (reference sequence). This CDR3 region has 14 residues. Trimming pared 6 bases from V and 3 bases from J, leaving 11 bases between. This CDR3 is CASSQGPYTGELFF. DNA for the CDR3: TGTGCCAGTAGCCAGGGGCCTTACACCGGGGAGCTGTTTTTT.

The CDR3 region has the DNA TGTGCCAGCAGCGCCCCCAATCAGCCCCAGCATTTT. Its translation is CASSAPNQPQHF. V gene TRBV27 combines with J gene TRBJ1-5; no reliable D call. CDR1 is MNHEY, CDR2 SMNVEV, per germline (reference sequence). The V end was cut by 6 bases, the J end by 3 bases, with 6 bases between. The CDR3 loop spans 12 amino acids.